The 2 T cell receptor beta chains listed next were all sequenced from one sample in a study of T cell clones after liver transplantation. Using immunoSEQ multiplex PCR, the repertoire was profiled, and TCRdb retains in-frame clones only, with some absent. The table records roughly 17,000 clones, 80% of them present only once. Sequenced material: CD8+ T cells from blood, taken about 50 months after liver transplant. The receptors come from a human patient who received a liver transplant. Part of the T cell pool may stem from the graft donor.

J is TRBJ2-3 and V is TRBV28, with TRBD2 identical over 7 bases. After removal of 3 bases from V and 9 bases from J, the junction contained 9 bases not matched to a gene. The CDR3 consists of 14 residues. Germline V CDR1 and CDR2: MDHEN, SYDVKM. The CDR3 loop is CASSLLYGLDTQYF. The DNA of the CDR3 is TGTGCCAGCAGTTTGCTCTACGGACTAGACACGCAGTATTTT.

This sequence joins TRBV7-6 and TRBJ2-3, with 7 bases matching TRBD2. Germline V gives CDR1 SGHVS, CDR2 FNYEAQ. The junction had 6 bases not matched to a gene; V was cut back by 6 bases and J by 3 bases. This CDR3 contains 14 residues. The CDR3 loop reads CASSSRGGTDTQYF. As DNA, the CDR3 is TGTGCCAGCAGTTCTCGCGGGGGTACAGATACGCAGTATTTT.